This entry lists 26 T cell receptor beta chains sequenced from one sample in a study of radiotherapy plus CTLA-4 blockade in lung cancer. Profiling relied on immunoSEQ multiplex PCR, and the TCRdb table lists in-frame clones only, not all of them. Found here are 35,000 to 40,000 clones, roughly 85% of them singletons; the top ten hold around a fifth. The source was peripheral blood, collected from a patient treated with radiotherapy plus ipilimumab. These receptors all come from a human donor with non-small cell lung cancer whose response to radiotherapy plus ipilimumab could not be evaluated.

The rearrangement links TRBV5-6 to TRBJ1-2; TRBD1 agrees at 7 bases. The CDR3 is 14 residues long. Trimming at V came to 0 bases and at J to 4 bases, leaving 3 bases not matched to a gene. Germline V gene lookup returns CDR1 SGHDT and CDR2 YYEEEE. CDR3 sequence: CASSLGGGVYGYTF. The DNA of the CDR3 is TGTGCCAGCAGCTTGGGAGGGGGCGTCTATGGCTACACCTTC.

This rearrangement joins TRBV6-5 to TRBJ2-7, with a possible D match to TRBD1 (5 bases). Germline V gene data show CDR1 as MNHEY and CDR2 as SVGAGI. This CDR3 is built from 14 residues. V was trimmed by 9 bases and J by 0 bases, leaving 15 bases between them. In nucleotides, the CDR3 is TGTGCCAGTGTCATGGGGCCCGGCTCCTACGAGCAGTACTTC. Protein product: CASVMGPGSYEQYF.

V usage is TRBV5-1 and J usage is TRBJ2-1; 8 bases line up with TRBD1. CDR3 length: 14 amino acids. Trimming removed 2 bases from V and 8 bases from J; junction bases left unmatched: 6. Germline values: CDR1 SGHRS, CDR2 YFSETQ. CDR3 loop: CASSLQGERYEQFF. DNA for the CDR3: TGCGCCAGCAGCTTACAGGGGGAGAGGTATGAGCAGTTCTTC.

CDR3 DNA sequence: TGCGCCACCTACGGGTTTGGCGGGGGCTACGAGCAGTACTTC. This translates into CATYGFGGGYEQYF. The chain combines TRBV10-2 with TRBJ2-7, with 7 bases matching TRBD2. Germline values: CDR1 WSHSY, CDR2 SAAADI. V lost 10 bases, J lost 3 bases, and 12 bases stayed unmatched. The CDR3 is 14 residues long.

The rearrangement joins TRBV28 to TRBJ1-4; no reliable D call. V dropped 11 bases and J dropped 5 bases, with 18 bases sitting between them. The germline V gene encodes CDR1 MDHEN and CDR2 SYDVKM. The CDR3 covers 14 residues. This CDR3 reads CASRRAGENEKLFF. CDR3 nucleotides: TGTGCCTCCCGGCGGGCAGGAGAAAATGAAAAACTGTTTTTT.

Only one count was recorded for this clone. The rearrangement links TRBV2 to TRBJ1-2; TRBD1 might be the D (5 bases). The CDR3 extends over 12 amino acids. CDR1 and CDR2 (germline): SNHLY, FYNNEI. The V end was cut by 7 bases, the J end by 4 bases, with 10 bases between. The CDR3: CASTGGVYGYTF. The CDR3 coding sequence is TGTGCCAGCACCGGGGGGGTCTATGGCTACACCTTC.

This clone has a single count. The CDR3 reads CASSSGLAGVRQYF. CDR3 sequence (DNA): TGTGCCAGCAGCTCGGGACTAGCGGGAGTAAGGCAGTACTTC. The rearrangement links TRBV6-5 to TRBJ2-7; 14 bases are a match to TRBD2. V trimming: 6 bases; J trimming: 9 bases; junction bases outside the gene matches: 7. CDR1 is MNHEY and CDR2 is SVGAGI in the germline V gene. CDR3 length: 14 amino acids.

V gene TRBV6-5 combines with J gene TRBJ2-7, with TRBD2 matching over 7 bases. Germline trimming cut 8 bases from V and 0 bases from J; bases unmatched to any gene: 10. The germline V gene has CDR1 MNHEY and CDR2 SVGAGI. CDR3 length: 15 amino acids. The CDR3: CASRYSSGSSYEQYF. In DNA form, the CDR3 reads TGTGCCAGCCGATACTCTAGCGGCAGCTCCTACGAGCAGTACTTC.

This chain joins TRBV18 and TRBJ2-1; possibly TRBD1 for D (6 bases). Germline V gene lookup returns CDR1 KGHSH and CDR2 LQKENI. Trimming cost V 0 bases and J 7 bases, with 13 bases left between them. This CDR3 is built from 15 residues. CDR3 coding DNA: TGTGCCAGCTCACCACCGGACAGAAGTCGGAATGAGCAGTTCTTC. Amino acids: CASSPPDRSRNEQFF.

The DNA for the CDR3 is TGTGCCAGCAGCGGCGGGAGGACGAACACCGGGGAGCTGTTTTTT. This codes for CASSGGRTNTGELFF. The V call is TRBV9, the J call TRBJ2-2, with TRBD2 matching 8 bases. V shed 3 bases and J 0 bases; nucleotides not matched to a gene: 1. The CDR3 is 15 amino acids. Germline loops: CDR1 SGDLS, CDR2 YYNGEE.

This rearrangement joins TRBV6-1 to TRBJ2-3; 7 bases fit TRBD1. Germline assignment: CDR1 MNHNS and CDR2 SASEGT. V dropped 6 bases and J dropped 2; count of bases not matched to a gene: 8. The CDR3 runs to 15 residues. The CDR3 DNA follows: TGTGCCAGCAGCTCAAGACAGGGCAACACAGATACGCAGTATTTT. Its translation: CASSSRQGNTDTQYF.

This clone was picked up one time. J is TRBJ2-5 and V is TRBV4-3, with TRBD2 identical over 9 bases. The germline CDR1 and CDR2 sequences are LGHNA and YSLEER. The CDR3 sequence is 19 residues long. With 1 base clipped from V and 4 bases from J, the junction kept 16 bases outside the gene matches. Here the CDR3 reads CASSQGVLVAGAGIETQYF. CDR3 DNA: TGCGCCAGCAGCCAAGGGGTCTTGGTAGCGGGGGCCGGGATAGAGACCCAGTACTTC.

This chain links TRBV13 with TRBJ2-7; maybe TRBD2 (7 bases). The V end was cut by 0 bases, the J end by 5 bases, with 14 bases between. Germline V gives CDR1 PRHDT, CDR2 FYEKMQ (reference sequence). This CDR3 contains 15 residues. CDR3 nucleotides: TGTGCCAGCAGCTTAGGGGGGGGGCGCGTCCACGAGCAGTACTTC. It encodes CASSLGGGRVHEQYF.

V usage is TRBV9 and J usage is TRBJ1-2; D unclear. The CDR3 consists of 13 residues. V was pared by 1 base and J by 1 base, with 5 bases between. Looked up from germline, CDR1 is SGDLS and CDR2 is YYNGEE. CDR3 protein: CASSVSLNYGYTF. CDR3 coding DNA: TGTGCCAGCAGCGTATCCCTTAACTATGGCTACACCTTC.

The chain joins TRBV28 to TRBJ2-3, with unresolved D. Trimming pared 7 bases from V and 3 bases from J, leaving 20 bases between. This CDR3 has 16 amino acids. Germline CDR1 reads MDHEN; CDR2 reads SYDVKM. CDR3 residues: CASTSYNARSTDTQYF. CDR3 coding DNA: TGTGCCAGCACTTCCTATAATGCGCGGAGTACAGATACGCAGTATTTT.

The chain recombines TRBV10-3 with TRBJ2-5, with D tentatively TRBD2 (6 bases). The CDR3 totals 15 residues. Per the germline V gene, CDR1 is ENHRY and CDR2 is SYGVKD. V lost 6 bases to trimming and J lost 1 base, with 15 bases between them. CDR3 sequence reads: CAIRTPSAGQETQYF. The CDR3 DNA reads as TGTGCCATCAGGACCCCTAGCGCGGGCCAAGAGACCCAGTACTTC.

The rearrangement joins TRBV6-5 to TRBJ2-7, with 9 bases that match TRBD2. The length of the CDR3 is 16 residues. In germline, CDR1 is MNHEY, CDR2 SVGAGI. J was trimmed by 0 bases and V by 0 bases; bases with no gene match: 3. The CDR3 coding sequence is TGTGCCAGCAGTTACTCTCTAGCGGGGAGCTCCTACGAGCAGTACTTC. It translates to CASSYSLAGSSYEQYF.

This chain uses TRBV5-1 with TRBJ2-1, with 7 bases fitting TRBD2. Germline V lookup: CDR1 SGHRS, CDR2 YFSETQ. The CDR3 sequence is 14 residues long. The ends lost 8 bases at V and 2 bases at J; junction bases unmatched: 7. The CDR3 nucleotides are TGCGCCAGTTCCGGGGGGTTAGCCTACAATGAGCAGTTCTTC. Residues: CASSGGLAYNEQFF. Full variable domain (remainder filled in from reference TRBV5-1 and TRBJ2-1): KAGVTQTPRYLIKTRGQQVTLSCSPISGHRSVSWYQQTPGQGLQFLFEYFSETQRNKGNFPGRFSGRQFSNSRSEMNVSTLELGDSALYLCASSGGLAYNEQFFGPGTRLTVL.

This rearrangement joins TRBV19 to TRBJ2-7; 7 positions agree with TRBD1. V was pared by 5 bases and J by 4 bases, with 11 bases of the junction left unmatched. Germline CDR1 is LNHDA and CDR2 is SQIVND (reference sequence). The CDR3 spans 15 residues. CDR3 residues: CASSGWDSGSYEQYF. In DNA form, the CDR3 reads TGTGCCAGTAGTGGGTGGGACAGCGGATCTTACGAGCAGTACTTC.

V and J are TRBV18 and TRBJ1-4, with TRBD1 identical over 9 bases. V shed 3 bases, J shed 10 bases, and the junction held 6 bases outside the gene matches. Germline V gene lookup returns CDR1 KGHSH and CDR2 LQKENI. This CDR3 region has 14 residues. CDR3 loop: CASSPGTGKGKLFF. CDR3 bases: TGTGCCAGCTCACCGGGGACAGGGAAGGGAAAACTGTTTTTT.

The chain recombines TRBV5-1 with TRBJ2-7; possible D gene TRBD1, 6 bases. Trimming removed 2 bases at V and 9 bases at J, with 18 bases between. Germline lookup yields CDR1 SGHRS and CDR2 YFSETQ. This CDR3 has 14 residues. The CDR3: CASSFRGEEVGQYF. The DNA of the CDR3 is TGCGCCAGCAGCTTCAGGGGTGAAGAGGTTGGGCAGTACTTC.

This rearrangement joins TRBV6-5 to TRBJ1-1; 7 nucleotides match TRBD1. The CDR3 runs 15 residues. V shed 6 bases, J shed 2 bases, and the junction held 9 bases outside the gene matches. The germline V gene encodes CDR1 MNHEY and CDR2 SVGAGI. The CDR3 protein is CASRINRGLNTEAFF. CDR3 coding DNA: TGTGCCAGCAGGATCAACAGGGGCCTTAACACTGAAGCTTTCTTT.

The rearrangement links TRBV6-5 to TRBJ2-2, with D maybe TRBD1 (6 bases). The V gene's germline CDR1 is MNHEY and CDR2 SVGAGI. The CDR3 consists of 14 residues. Trimming removed 6 bases at V and 3 bases at J, with 11 bases between. CDR3 nucleotides: TGTGCCAGCAGCCAGGGGCAGTACACCGGGGAGCTGTTTTTT. Translating gives CASSQGQYTGELFF.

This clone has just a few counts. This CDR3 is CTSSRGGPPNTGELFF. DNA for the CDR3: TGCACCAGCAGCCGGGGGGGTCCCCCGAACACCGGGGAGCTGTTTTTT. The chain has TRBV1 and TRBJ2-2; the tabulated D call, TRBD2, remains unverified against the DNA. TRBV1 is a pseudogene. The CDR3 is made up of 16 amino acids.

V is TRBV5-6 and J is TRBJ1-4, with D perhaps matching TRBD1 (6 bases). CDR1 and CDR2 from the germline V gene are SGHDT and YYEEEE. CDR3 size: 14 residues. Trimming left V 4 bases short and J 8 bases short, with 15 bases between. Written as DNA, the CDR3 is TGTGCCAGCAGCCATCGAGGGGGTCAGGAAAAACTGTTTTTT. It translates to CASSHRGGQEKLFF.

This chain uses TRBV5-6 with TRBJ2-2, with 8 bases matching TRBD1. The trim removed 0 bases at V and 7 bases at J, leaving 5 bases unmatched. The CDR3 is 15 amino acids. CDR1 is SGHDT and CDR2 is YYEEEE in the germline V gene. The CDR3 bases are TGTGCCAGCAGCTTGGCAGGGGGCGGGAACGGGGAGCTGTTTTTT. This codes for CASSLAGGGNGELFF.